This T cell receptor beta chain derives from a study of cytomegalovirus exposure and HLA in healthy donors. Vbeta (60) and Jbeta (13) primers were used in the PCR. The method was immunoSEQ multiplex PCR; TCRdb's version includes in-frame clones alone and lacks a portion of them. The table has 100,000 to 120,000 clones, about 86% seen once. This clone appeared once. Donors were ostensibly healthy at sampling, although undocumented immune exposures were probable. Looked up from germline, CDR1 is LGHNA and CDR2 is YNFKEQ. CDR3 length: 17 residues. Trimming pared 3 bases from V and 2 bases from J, leaving 14 bases between.

The TCR comes from a man in his forties in good health and CMV-seronegative. What was sequenced was PBMCs. This chain joins TRBV4-2 and TRBJ2-6; tentative D call: TRBD2 (6 bases). DNA for the CDR3: TGTGCCAGCAGCCACGGGGGTGGGGCCGCTGGGGCCAACGTCCTGACTTTC. Its protein product is CASSHGGGAAGANVLTF.